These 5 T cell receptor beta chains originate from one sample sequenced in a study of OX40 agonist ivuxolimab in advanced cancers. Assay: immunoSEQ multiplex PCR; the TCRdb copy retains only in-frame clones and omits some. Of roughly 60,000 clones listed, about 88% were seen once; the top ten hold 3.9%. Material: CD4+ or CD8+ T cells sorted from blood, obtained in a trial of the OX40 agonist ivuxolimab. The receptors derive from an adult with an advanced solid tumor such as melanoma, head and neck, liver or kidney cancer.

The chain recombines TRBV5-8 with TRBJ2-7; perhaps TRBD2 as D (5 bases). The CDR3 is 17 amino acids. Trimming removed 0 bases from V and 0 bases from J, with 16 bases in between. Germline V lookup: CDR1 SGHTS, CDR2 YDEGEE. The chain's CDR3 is CASSLEIGRRSSYEQYF. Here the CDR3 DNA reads TGTGCCAGCAGCTTGGAAATAGGCAGGAGGAGCTCCTACGAGCAGTACTTC.

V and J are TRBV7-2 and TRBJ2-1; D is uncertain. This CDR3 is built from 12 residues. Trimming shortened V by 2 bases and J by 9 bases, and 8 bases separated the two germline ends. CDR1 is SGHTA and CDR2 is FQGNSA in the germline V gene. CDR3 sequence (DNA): TGTGCCAGCAGCTTACTGGATTTTGAGCAGTTCTTC. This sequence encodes CASSLLDFEQFF. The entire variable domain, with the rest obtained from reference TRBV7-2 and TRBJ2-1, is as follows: GAGVSQSPSNKVTEKGKDVELRCDPISGHTALYWYRQSLGQGLEFLIYFQGNSAPDKSGLPSDRFSAERTGGSVSTLTIQRTQQEDSAVYLCASSLLDFEQFFGPGTRLTVL.

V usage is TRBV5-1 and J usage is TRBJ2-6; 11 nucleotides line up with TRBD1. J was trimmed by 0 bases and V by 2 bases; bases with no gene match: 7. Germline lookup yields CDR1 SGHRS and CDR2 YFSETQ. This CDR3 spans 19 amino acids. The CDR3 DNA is TGCGCCAGCAGCTTCTCGGGTGGGACAGGGGGCTCTGGGGCCAACGTCCTGACTTTC. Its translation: CASSFSGGTGGSGANVLTF.

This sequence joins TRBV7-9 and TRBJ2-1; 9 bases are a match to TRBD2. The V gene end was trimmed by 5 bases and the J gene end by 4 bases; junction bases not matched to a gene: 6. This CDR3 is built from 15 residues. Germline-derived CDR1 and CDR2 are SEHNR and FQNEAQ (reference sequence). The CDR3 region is CASSPWTSAYNEQFF. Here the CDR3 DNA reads TGTGCCAGCAGCCCCTGGACTAGCGCTTACAATGAGCAGTTCTTC.

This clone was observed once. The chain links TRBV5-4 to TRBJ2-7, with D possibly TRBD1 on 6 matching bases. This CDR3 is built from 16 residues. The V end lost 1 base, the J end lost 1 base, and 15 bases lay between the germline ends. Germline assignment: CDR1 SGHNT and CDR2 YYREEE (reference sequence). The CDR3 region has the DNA TGTGCCAGCAGCTTGCTGGACAGAGTAGGATCCTACGAGCAGTACTTC. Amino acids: CASSLLDRVGSYEQYF.